This T cell receptor beta chain was recorded in a study of blood T cell repertoires in COVID-19. Seattle patients were enrolled during active infection and followed longitudinally. With 5 bases clipped from V and 0 bases from J, the junction kept 10 bases outside the gene matches. The CDR3 runs 16 residues. In germline, CDR1 is SGHRS, CDR2 YFSETQ. TCRdb keeps only in-frame clones here, not all; method: immunoSEQ multiplex PCR. The profile shows about 220,000 clones, more than 75% of them singletons. This TCR was recovered from an elderly woman with COVID-19, enrolled during active disease. This chain joins TRBV5-1 and TRBJ1-1; 7 bases match TRBD1. Sequenced: peripheral blood. CDR3 loop: CASSGGTGTVNTEAFF. CDR3 DNA: TGCGCCAGCAGTGGGGGTACCGGGACAGTGAACACTGAAGCTTTCTTT.